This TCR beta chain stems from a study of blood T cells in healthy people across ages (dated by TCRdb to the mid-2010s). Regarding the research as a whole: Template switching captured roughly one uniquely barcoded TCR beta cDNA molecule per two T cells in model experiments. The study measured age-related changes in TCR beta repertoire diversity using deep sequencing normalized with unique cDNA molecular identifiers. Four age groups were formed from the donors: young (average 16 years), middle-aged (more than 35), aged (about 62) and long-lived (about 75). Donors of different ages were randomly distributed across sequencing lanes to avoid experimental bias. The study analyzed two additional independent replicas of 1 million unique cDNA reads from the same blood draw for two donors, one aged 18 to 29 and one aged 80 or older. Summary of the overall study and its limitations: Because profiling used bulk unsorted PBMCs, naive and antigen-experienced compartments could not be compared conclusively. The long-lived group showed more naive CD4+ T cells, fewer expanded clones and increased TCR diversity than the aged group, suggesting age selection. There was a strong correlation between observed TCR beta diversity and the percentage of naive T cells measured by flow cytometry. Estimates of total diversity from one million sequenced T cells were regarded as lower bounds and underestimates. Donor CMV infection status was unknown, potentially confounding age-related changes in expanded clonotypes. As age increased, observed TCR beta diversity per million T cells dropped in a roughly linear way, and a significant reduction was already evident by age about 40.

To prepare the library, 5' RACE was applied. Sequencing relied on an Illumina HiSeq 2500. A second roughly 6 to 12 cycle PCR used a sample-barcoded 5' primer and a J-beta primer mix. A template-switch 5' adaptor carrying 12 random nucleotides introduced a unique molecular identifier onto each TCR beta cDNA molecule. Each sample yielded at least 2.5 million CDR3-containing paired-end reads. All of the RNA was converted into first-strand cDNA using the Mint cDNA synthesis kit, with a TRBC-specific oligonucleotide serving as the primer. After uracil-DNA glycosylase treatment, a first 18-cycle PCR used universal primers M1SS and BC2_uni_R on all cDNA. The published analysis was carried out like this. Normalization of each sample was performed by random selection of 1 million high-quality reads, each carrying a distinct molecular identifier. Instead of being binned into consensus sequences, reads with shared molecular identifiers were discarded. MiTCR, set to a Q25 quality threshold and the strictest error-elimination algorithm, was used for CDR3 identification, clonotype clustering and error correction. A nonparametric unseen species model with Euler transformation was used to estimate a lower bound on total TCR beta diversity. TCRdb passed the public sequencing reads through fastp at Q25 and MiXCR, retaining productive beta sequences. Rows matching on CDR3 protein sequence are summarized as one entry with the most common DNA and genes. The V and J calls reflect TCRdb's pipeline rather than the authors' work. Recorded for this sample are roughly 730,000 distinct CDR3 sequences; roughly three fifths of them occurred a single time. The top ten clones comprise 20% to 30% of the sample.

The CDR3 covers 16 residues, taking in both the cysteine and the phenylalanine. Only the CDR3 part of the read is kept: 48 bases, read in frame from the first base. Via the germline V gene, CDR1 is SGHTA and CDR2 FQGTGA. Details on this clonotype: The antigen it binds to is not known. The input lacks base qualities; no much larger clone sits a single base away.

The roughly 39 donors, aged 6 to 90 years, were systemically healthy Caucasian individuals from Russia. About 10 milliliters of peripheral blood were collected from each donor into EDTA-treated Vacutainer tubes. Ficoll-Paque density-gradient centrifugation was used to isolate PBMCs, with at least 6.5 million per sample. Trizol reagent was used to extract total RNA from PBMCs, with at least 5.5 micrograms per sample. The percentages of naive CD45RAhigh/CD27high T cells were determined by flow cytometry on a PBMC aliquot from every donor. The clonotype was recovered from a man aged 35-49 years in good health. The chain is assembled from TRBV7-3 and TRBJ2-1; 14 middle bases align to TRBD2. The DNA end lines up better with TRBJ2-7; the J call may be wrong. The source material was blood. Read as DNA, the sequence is TGTGCCAGCAGCGCCGGGACTAGCGGGAGTTACAATGAGCAGTACTTC. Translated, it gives CASSAGTSGSYNEQYF.